The present entry profiles one T cell receptor (beta chain) with its context. The sample is drawn from a study of cytomegalovirus exposure and HLA in healthy donors. The repertoire was sequenced with immunoSEQ multiplex PCR; TCRdb's copy has only in-frame clones and lacks some. The repertoire includes about 200,000 clones, about 81% of them detected once, and about 1.2% sits in the top ten. These donors were members of the approximately 110-subject validation cohort, a group separate from the roughly 670-subject first cohort. The CDR3 totals 22 residues. The V segment lost 2 bases and the J segment 3 bases; nucleotides outside the gene matches: 26. Germline lookup yields CDR1 SGHRS and CDR2 YFSETQ.

The sample was PBMCs. The chain employs TRBV5-1 and TRBJ1-2; 9 positions match TRBD1. This sequence was found in a woman under 40 in good health and CMV-seronegative. DNA of the CDR3: TGCGCCAGCAGCTTCACGTCTCTTAACTGGGACAGGGCAGTAGATGCTCACTATGGCTACACCTTC. Its translation: CASSFTSLNWDRAVDAHYGYTF. Using reference TRBV5-1 and TRBJ1-2 for the parts outside the CDR3, the full variable domain is KAGVTQTPRYLIKTRGQQVTLSCSPISGHRSVSWYQQTPGQGLQFLFEYFSETQRNKGNFPGRFSGRQFSNSRSEMNVSTLELGDSALYLCASSFTSLNWDRAVDAHYGYTFGSGTRLTVV.